Sequencing of this TCR beta chain was carried out in a study of T cell repertoires in cytomegalovirus infection (dated by TCRdb to about 2019). General notes on the study: Donor HLA type was relevant to the analysis, because carriage of CMV infection together with the matching HLA type was indicated by public TCR beta signatures. The investigation overall reported the following: The ex vivo response was dominated by HLA-C-restricted CMV-specific TCR beta clonotypes, which also provided the single most frequent clonotype in two of eight donors. Carriers of CMV infection plus the relevant HLA type were discriminated by the cumulative frequency of public TCR beta family members in the study cohort and in an independent approximately 360-donor cohort.

TCRdb names Illumina HiSeq 1500 as the instrument used. In TCRdb, the public reads were trimmed at Q25 with fastp and aligned with MiXCR, with productive beta chains retained. Rows matching on CDR3 protein sequence are summarized as one entry with the most common DNA and genes. The sample table contains 150,000 or so distinct CDR3 sequences; only one count was recorded for 6.5% of them. The ten largest clones add up to about a sixth of the sample. This clonotype came up a few times. No cognate antigen has been identified for it. No base quality values were provided; no much bigger clone lies one nucleotide off. The germline V gene supplies CDR1 SNHLY and CDR2 FYNNEI. V is shortened by 8 bases, J by 6 bases, and the region joining them spans 17 bases. Measured from the cysteine to the phenylalanine, the CDR3 is 14 residues long. Solely the CDR3 DNA is kept, with 42 bases framed from the first base.

The clonotype was recovered from a human donor in good health (CMV status not recorded). Some clones in this sample may be carry-over from other donors' samples. Sequencing was done on a sample of PBMCs. Here the chain combines TRBV2 and TRBJ2-1, with the D segment identity uncertain. The CDR3 sequence is CASLRAVMGNEQFF. In nucleotide form, the sequence is TGTGCCAGCCTCCGGGCCGTCATGGGCAATGAGCAGTTCTTC.